This T cell receptor beta chain was sequenced in a study of memory CD4+ T cells and cytomegalovirus serostatus. The sort gate was single viable CD3+CD4+CD8-CD45RO+ cells for memory CD4+ T cells. With 2 bases clipped from V and 3 bases from J, the junction kept 6 bases outside the gene matches. Germline V gene sequence: CDR1 MNHEY, CDR2 SMNVEV (reference sequence). The CDR3 contains 15 residues. In the study's own analysis: Out-of-frame sequences were removed, leaving about 2,300,000 distinct TCRbeta sequences. Method: immunoSEQ multiplex PCR; TCRdb's copy keeps in-frame clones and lacks some. V, J and clone size derive from that table, while D and trimming were established from the DNA sequence. The sample contains approximately 60,000 clones, around three quarters of which appear only once.

This clonotype originated in an adult in good health and CMV-seropositive. Input material: memory CD4+ T cells from blood. The gene calls are TRBV27 and TRBJ2-7, with 8 bases that match TRBD1. The DNA for the CDR3 is TGTGCCAGCAGTTTAAGGGCAGGGGGCCTCTACGAGCAGTACTTC. This translates into CASSLRAGGLYEQYF.